This TCR beta chain derives from a study of OX40 agonist ivuxolimab in advanced cancers. About the study: An agonistic anti-OX40 (CD134) antibody, ivuxolimab, was used to treat the patients. Aged roughly 23 to 85 with a mean of approximately 57 years, they were around 83% male. Notes on the study in general: Among patients with partial responses at 0.1-3.0 mg/kg, clonal expansion was among the lowest. Among T cells, CD8+ cells averaged more expanded clones than CD4+ cells.

The trim removed 1 base at V and 5 bases at J, leaving 3 bases unmatched. The CDR3 covers 14 residues. Germline CDR1 is SGHNT and CDR2 is YYREEE (reference sequence). A word on this clone: The antigen is not known.

Method: immunoSEQ multiplex PCR; TCRdb's copy keeps in-frame clones and lacks some. The sample has about 26,000 clones; about 76% are singletons. This TCR came from an adult with an advanced solid tumor such as melanoma, head and neck, liver or kidney cancer. The starting material was CD4+ or CD8+ T cells sorted from blood, obtained in a trial of the OX40 agonist ivuxolimab. The genes are TRBV5-4 and TRBJ2-1; 7 nucleotides match TRBD1. The CDR3 reads CASSLLQGDNEQFF. Written as DNA, the CDR3 is TGTGCCAGCAGCTTGCTCCAGGGGGACAATGAGCAGTTCTTC.